This is a list of T cell receptor beta chains from one sample in a study of shared T cell receptors in the human thymus. Sequenced by immunoSEQ multiplex PCR; TCRdb stores in-frame clones only, minus some. This sample yields 600,000 or so clones, of which around 87% are seen a single time; about 0.0094% belongs to the top ten. In addition, the sample was reused for a study of human thymus T cells.

Material: thymocytes. These receptors all come from a boy in the first two years of life with a congenital heart defect. Each CDR3 is given without its conserved first and last residue. Size tells how often a clone was seen (once, few, many) or the class of an expanded clone, and some rows leave it out.

abundance | j_gene | v_gene | CDR3aa
- | TRBJ2-3 | TRBV10-2 | ASIEKRTTDTQY
- | TRBJ2-1 | TRBV18 | ASSPRTGESGEQF
- | TRBJ2-2 | TRBV18 | ASSPRTGASTGELF
- | TRBJ2-2 | TRBV7-3 | ASSLGGQGGGELF
- | TRBJ2-3 | TRBV4-3 | ASSQVHGSAADTQY
- | TRBJ1-5 | TRBV30 | AWSVRSWRDSNQPQH
- | TRBJ1-2 | TRBV14 | ASSQGASGYT
few | TRBJ1-5 | TRBV28 | ASSFEGDGNQPQH
- | TRBJ1-3 | TRBV9 | ASSQQGYGNTIY
- | TRBJ2-5 | TRBV7-6 | ASSRDDRELRETQY
- | TRBJ2-1 | TRBV7-8 | ASSLEDRGGNEQF
once | TRBJ1-4 | TRBV5-1 | ASSRGLYREKLF
- | TRBJ1-6 | TRBV14 | ASSQDRRQGAYNSPLH
- | TRBJ1-5 | TRBV19 | ASSRGGQGMGGNQPQH
- | TRBJ2-1 | TRBV21-1 | ARGVTSGFYNEQF
once | TRBJ2-3 | TRBV28 | ASVSGTSGSTDTQY
once | TRBJ1-1 | TRBV28 | ASSLDAGWETEAF
- | TRBJ2-7 | TRBV28 | ASSLRTASSYEQY
- | TRBJ1-6 | TRBV28 | ASSTPPASNSYNSPLH
- | TRBJ2-7 | TRBV5-6 | ASSGSGRGSYEQY
- | TRBJ1-2 | TRBV7-2 | ASSPRVPNYGYT
- | TRBJ2-7 | TRBV6-5 | ASSPFDRGYEQY
- | TRBJ1-5 | TRBV30 | AWSVRSGYSNQPQH
- | TRBJ1-1 | TRBV5-1 | ASSMEQAGRYTEAF
- | TRBJ2-7 | TRBV5-8 | ASSLGTDQYYEQY
- | TRBJ2-7 | TRBV28 | ASSLLRVFYEQY
- | TRBJ1-6 | TRBV5-5 | ASSMSHNSPLH
- | TRBJ1-1 | TRBV5-4 | ASSEGDGVNTEAF
- | TRBJ1-1 | TRBV30 | AGRQGVTEAF
- | TRBJ2-7 | TRBV5-6 | ASSAPGTGSYEQY
- | TRBJ2-7 | TRBV6-5 | ASSYQGTEQY
- | TRBJ2-3 | TRBV28 | ASSLRGASGRSTDTQY
- | TRBJ2-4 | TRBV30 | AWTPGTSGFLAKNIQY
- | TRBJ1-1 | TRBV2 | ASSYPVGLTEAF
- | TRBJ1-5 | TRBV19 | ASSIGPGGNQPQH
- | TRBJ2-1 | TRBV30 | AWNQGPGQF
- | TRBJ2-7 | TRBV4-1 | ASSQVPAGDYEQY
- | TRBJ1-4 | TRBV5-6 | ASSLVGTGNEKLF
- | TRBJ2-5 | TRBV18 | ASSPPRWGPQETQY
- | TRBJ2-1 | TRBV5-4 | ASTRTSGHNEQF
- | TRBJ2-5 | TRBV10-3 | AISESLAGPPQETQY
- | TRBJ2-7 | TRBV7-2 | ASSPWGEDIGYEQY
- | TRBJ1-1 | TRBV6-1 | ASSRWGDRATEAF
once | TRBJ2-3 | TRBV5-1 | ASSLDSSGGATDTQY
- | TRBJ2-7 | TRBV5-1 | ASSEQPLLEYEQY
once | TRBJ2-3 | TRBV12-5 | ASGLGGRRTDTQY
- | TRBJ2-7 | TRBV6-1 | ASSEGAGPSSYEQY
- | TRBJ2-1 | TRBV7-6 | ASSLGIAGDPNNEQF
- | TRBJ2-5 | TRBV4-3 | ASSQVYEEFRQQY
- | TRBJ1-2 | TRBV28 | ASSWDRGHHYGYT
- | TRBJ2-5 | TRBV15 | ATSRDLFGGHGETQY
- | TRBJ2-2 | TRBV4-1 | ASSQAKARDRNTGELF
- | TRBJ2-5 | TRBV5-4 | ASSLGAGIQETQY
- | TRBJ2-5 | TRBV7-8 | ASSLRREGIQETQY
few | TRBJ1-1 | TRBV4-1 | ASSQESVGRAEAF
- | TRBJ2-7 | TRBV7-2 | ASSNRQGKGPYEQY
- | TRBJ1-6 | TRBV28 | ASRSPGQGARSSYNSPLH
- | TRBJ2-1 | TRBV7-3 | ASSKGRGHHSYNEQF
- | TRBJ2-2 | TRBV18 | ASSPQLGRESDGELF